Listed here is a single TCR beta chain. What it recognizes is unknown. The method was immunoSEQ multiplex PCR; TCRdb's version includes in-frame clones alone and lacks a portion of them. This sample carries some 130,000 clones, 85% to 90% of them seen once, and the ten largest clones take about a fifth. These data are taken from a study of T cell responses to AZD1222 COVID-19 vaccine. V lost 0 bases and J 0 bases, leaving 9 bases between the germline ends. The CDR3 is 16 amino acids. Germline-derived CDR1 and CDR2 are KGHSH and LQKENI. Study-level findings and limits: The donors showed a predominance of white British ancestry and of females, with possible underestimation of clonal diversity. Only after the peak T cell response were repertoires sampled.

The chain uses TRBV18 and TRBJ1-3, with D maybe TRBD1 (5 bases). This receptor was taken from an adult in good health. The sequences come from peripheral blood, collected on day 0 of AZD1222 vaccination. CDR3 residues: CASSPPGVRSGNTIYF. In DNA, the CDR3 is TGTGCCAGCTCACCACCGGGGGTTCGCTCTGGAAACACCATATATTTT.